This entry features one T cell receptor (beta chain) sequence. These data belong to a study of CD8 T cells in Susac syndrome. Sequencing of TCR beta was undertaken in CD8+ and CD4+ T cells derived from blood. The multiple sclerosis controls were treatment-naive patients with relapsing-remitting disease that was stable or active. Purification of the CD8+ and CD4+ T cells relied on negative isolation, and TEMRA cells underwent FACS enrichment. The authors reverse transcribed roughly 0.5 to 1 ug RNA with random hexamers. An immunoSEQ multiplex PCR amplified TCR beta CDR3 over 54 Vbeta and 13 Jbeta. One entry per CDR3 protein results from TCRdb running MiXCR on the immunoSEQ multiplex PCR reads. The table records about 210,000 distinct CDR3 sequences, 95% of them present only once. The germline V gene encodes CDR1 SQVTM and CDR2 ANQGSEA. The CDR3 consists of 14 residues. Between the trimmed V and J ends, which lost 4 bases and 8 bases, there was a span of 20 bases.

V gene TRBV29-1 combines with J gene TRBJ1-2; possibly TRBD1 for D (5 bases). The clonotype was recovered from a human donor with multiple sclerosis. The sequencing sample was made of CD4+ T cells from PBMCs. The CDR3 region is CSVAPATQAAGYTF. CDR3 coding DNA: TGCAGCGTTGCCCCCGCCACACAGGCCGCCGGCTACACCTTC.